Each of the 22 T cell receptor beta chains below was sequenced from the same sample in a study of early T cells in non-severe SARS-CoV-2 infection. MiXCR, applied by TCRdb to the 5' RACE reads, yields one record per CDR3 protein. This sample has 25,000 to 35,000 distinct CDR3 sequences, with around 5.8% found just once. The specimen was whole blood, collected at baseline. The receptors were sampled from an adult who was a healthcare worker with PCR-confirmed SARS-CoV-2 infection or an uninfected control (not recorded which).

This clonotype came up many times. The chain links TRBV6-1 to TRBJ2-3; a possible D gene is TRBD1 (6 bases). Trimming took 4 bases from V and 0 from J, leaving 14 bases between them. The CDR3 has 16 residues. Germline V gene sequence: CDR1 MNHNS, CDR2 SASEGT. DNA for the CDR3: TGTGCCAGCAGTGCGACAGGCTCCGGTAGCACAGATACGCAGTATTTT. Translated, it gives CASSATGSGSTDTQYF.

This clonotype was recorded many times. The rearrangement links TRBV12-3 or TRBV12-4 to TRBJ2-1, with 11 bases aligning to TRBD2. The V segment lost 3 bases and the J segment 7 bases; nucleotides outside the gene matches: 5. The CDR3 is made up of 15 amino acids. The chain's CDR3 is CASSLASGRRNEQFF. Here the CDR3 DNA reads TGTGCCAGCAGTTTGGCTAGCGGGAGGAGGAATGAGCAGTTCTTC.

The sample holds a few counts of this clonotype. The chain uses TRBV5-4 and TRBJ2-1; no reliable D call. The CDR3 sequence is 16 residues long. Trimming cost V 4 bases and J 0 bases, with 14 bases left between them. Germline CDR1 SGHNT, CDR2 YYREEE (reference sequence). DNA of the CDR3: TGTGCCAGCAGCGAACAGAGGCCTGGCTCCTACAATGAGCAGTTCTTC. This sequence encodes CASSEQRPGSYNEQFF.

This clonotype has ten or more counts. V and J are TRBV7-3 and TRBJ1-1, with 9 bases lining up with TRBD1. Unmatched junction bases numbered 6, after V lost 3 bases and J lost 4 bases. The CDR3 contains 15 residues. Per germline, CDR1 SGHTA and CDR2 FQGTGA. The CDR3: CASSLGTGWGTEAFF. CDR3 coding DNA: TGTGCCAGCAGCTTGGGGACAGGGTGGGGCACTGAAGCTTTCTTT. Variable domain in full (rest from reference TRBV7-3 and TRBJ1-1): GAGVSQTPSNKVTEKGKYVELRCDPISGHTALYWYRQSLGQGPEFLIYFQGTGAADDSGLPNDRFFAVRPEGSVSTLKIQRTERGDSAVYLCASSLGTGWGTEAFFGQGTRLTVV.

Regarding this clonotype: Sequence at one end of the junction differs from germline and may be a read error. V is TRBV6-5 and J is TRBJ1-2; D is undetermined. The CDR3 extends over 16 amino acids. From germline, CDR1 is MNHEY and CDR2 SVGAGI. The chain's CDR3 is CASSYVLGSPNYDYTF. DNA of the CDR3: TGTGCCAGCAGTTACGTGCTGGGGAGCCCTAACTATGACTACACCTTC.

The CDR3 coding sequence is TGTGCCAGTAGTATTTCCGGATCCAATCAGCCCCAGCATTTT. It specifies CASSISGSNQPQHF. The rearrangement links TRBV19 to TRBJ1-5; D is uncertain. This CDR3 comprises 14 residues. The germline V gene has CDR1 LNHDA and CDR2 SQIVND (reference sequence). With 3 bases removed from V and 3 bases from J, the gap between germline ends came to 9 bases.

The table lists this clonotype with many counts. The CDR3 sequence is CATSVRGRLRGETSGRASDTQYF. The CDR3 DNA reads TGTGCCACCAGTGTTAGGGGACGACTGAGAGGTGAAACTAGCGGGAGGGCCTCGGATACGCAGTATTTT. This chain connects TRBV24-1 to TRBJ2-3, with 13 positions matching TRBD2. J was trimmed by 6 bases and V by 5 bases; bases with no gene match: 28. Germline lookup yields CDR1 KGHDR and CDR2 SFDVKD. The CDR3 totals 23 residues.

The sample holds many counts of this clonotype. The CDR3: CASSPAYTEAFF. The CDR3 bases are TGTGCCAGCTCACCCGCGTACACTGAAGCTTTCTTT. The chain links TRBV18 to TRBJ1-1; D ambiguous. The CDR3 consists of 12 residues. Trimming took 3 bases from V and 3 from J, leaving 5 bases between them. Germline V gene lookup returns CDR1 KGHSH and CDR2 LQKENI.

This clonotype has ten or more counts. The chain employs TRBV15 and TRBJ2-3, with 7 bases fitting TRBD2. Trimming cost V 5 bases and J 3 bases; bases outside gene matches: 5. This CDR3 is built from 14 residues. The germline V gene has CDR1 LNHNV and CDR2 YYDKDF (reference sequence). The CDR3 sequence: CATSLRGETDTQYF. CDR3 coding DNA: TGTGCCACCAGCCTACGGGGGGAGACAGATACGCAGTATTTT. Full variable domain (outside the CDR3, taken from reference TRBV15 and TRBJ2-3): DAMVIQNPRYQVTQFGKPVTLSCSQTLNHNVMYWYQQKSSQAPKLLFHYYDKDFNNEADTPDNFQSRRPNTSFCFLDIRSPGLGDTAMYLCATSLRGETDTQYFGPGTRLTVL.

The table lists this clonotype with many counts. CDR3 residues: CASSHGEGDTEAFF. The CDR3 region has the DNA TGTGCCAGCAGCCACGGCGAGGGAGACACTGAAGCTTTCTTT. The chain employs TRBV6-5 and TRBJ1-1; D call uncertain. The CDR3 length is 14 residues. Germline loops: CDR1 MNHEY, CDR2 SVGAGI. Trimming stripped 6 bases from V and 3 bases from J, with 14 bases between.

This clonotype was detected ten times or more. The chain carries TRBV5-1 and TRBJ1-1; the match to TRBD1 covers 9 bases. CDR1 SGHRS and CDR2 YFSETQ come from the germline V gene. The CDR3 totals 12 residues. Trimming removed 4 bases from V and 10 bases from J; junction bases left unmatched: 5. The CDR3 bases are TGCGCCAGCAGCGAAAGGGGACAGGGAGCTTTCTTT. This encodes CASSERGQGAFF.

The chain uses TRBV2 and TRBJ1-1; D gene unclear. The length of the CDR3 is 13 residues. Per the germline V gene, CDR1 is SNHLY and CDR2 is FYNNEI. Trimming removed 0 bases at V and 5 bases at J, with 7 bases between. CDR3 nucleotides: TGTGCCAGCAGTGAAGCGATGGCGACTGAAGCTTTCTTT. Translated, it gives CASSEAMATEAFF.

This chain uses TRBV28 with TRBJ1-1; a weak D match, TRBD1 (6 bases). The CDR3 runs to 18 residues. Trimming cost V 5 bases and J 0 bases, with 22 bases left between them. Germline CDR1 is MDHEN and CDR2 is SYDVKM. CDR3 DNA sequence: TGTGCCAGCAGTCCTCACCGGGACACCTATCTTGTGAACACTGAAGCTTTCTTT. Amino acids: CASSPHRDTYLVNTEAFF.

This clonotype was recorded many times. The V gene is TRBV9, the J gene TRBJ2-7; TRBD1 matches 10 bases. Germline V gene data show CDR1 as SGDLS and CDR2 as YYNGEE. The trim removed 0 bases at V and 3 bases at J, leaving 6 bases unmatched. The CDR3 contains 16 residues. DNA for the CDR3: TGTGCCAGCAGCGTAGGGTCGACAGGGGGCTTCTACGAGCAGTACTTC. Protein product: CASSVGSTGGFYEQYF.

This clonotype was seen at least ten times. The chain has TRBV20-1 and TRBJ1-1, with D tentatively TRBD1 (6 bases). With 5 bases removed from V and 5 bases from J, the gap between germline ends came to 21 bases. This CDR3 comprises 15 residues. CDR1 is DFQATT and CDR2 is SNEGSKA in the germline V gene (reference sequence). The DNA for the CDR3 is TGCAGTGCTTTATCGACAGGTGGATGGGGTACTGAAGCTTTCTTT. Translation: CSALSTGGWGTEAFF.

This clonotype turned up a few times. The V gene is TRBV10-3, the J gene TRBJ2-3, with D uncertain. Trimming removed 4 bases from V and 6 bases from J, with 8 bases in between. This CDR3 has 12 amino acids. From germline, CDR1 is ENHRY and CDR2 SYGVKD. Written as DNA, the CDR3 is TGTGCCATCAGTGGAGAATCGGATACGCAGTATTTT. Protein sequence: CAISGESDTQYF.

There are many counts of this clonotype. The V gene is TRBV6-5, the J gene TRBJ2-1; possible D gene TRBD2, 5 bases. CDR1 is MNHEY, CDR2 SVGAGI, per germline. V lost 10 bases and J lost 1, with 17 bases in between. The CDR3 extends over 15 amino acids. Here the CDR3 reads CATSGVGKSYNEQFF. The CDR3 coding sequence is TGTGCCACCAGCGGAGTGGGAAAGTCCTACAATGAGCAGTTCTTC.

This CDR3 is CSARAPPARGDTQYF. CDR3 nucleotides: TGCAGTGCTAGAGCCCCGCCGGCAAGGGGAGATACGCAGTATTTT. The chain carries TRBV20-1 and TRBJ2-3; tentative D call: TRBD1 (5 bases). Trimming cost V 1 base and J 5 bases, with 16 bases left between them. The CDR3 loop spans 15 amino acids. The germline gives CDR1 DFQATT, CDR2 SNEGSKA (reference sequence).

This clonotype was counted ten times or more. The chain links TRBV4-2 to TRBJ1-1, with D possibly matching TRBD1 (5 bases). Germline CDR1 is LGHNA and CDR2 is YNFKEQ. CDR3 length: 15 residues. Trimming took off 0 bases at V and 5 bases at J, with 13 bases between the two ends. CDR3: CASSQDWQGGTEAFF. In nucleotides, the CDR3 is TGTGCCAGCAGCCAAGATTGGCAGGGCGGTACTGAAGCTTTCTTT.

This clonotype has at least ten counts. The V gene is TRBV27, the J gene TRBJ2-1; D unresolved. The V and J ends lost 6 bases and 2 bases respectively, with 23 bases between them. The V gene's germline CDR1 is MNHEY and CDR2 SMNVEV (reference sequence). There are 18 residues in the CDR3. The CDR3 is CASSSPRLEAPTYNEQFF. Here the CDR3 DNA reads TGTGCCAGCAGCAGCCCACGACTCGAAGCCCCTACCTACAATGAGCAGTTCTTC.

This clonotype was detected ten times or more. The junction differs from germline at one of its ends, possibly a read error. The rearrangement joins TRBV7-9 to TRBJ2-2; 8 positions match TRBD1. The CDR3 length is 15 residues. Germline loops: CDR1 SEHNR, CDR2 FQNEAQ (reference sequence). The CDR3 loop reads CASSSGQATTEELFF. In DNA, the CDR3 is TGTGCCAGCAGCTCGGGACAGGCGACCACCGAGGAGCTGTTTTTT.

At least ten counts were recorded for this clonotype. V gene TRBV28 combines with J gene TRBJ2-7, with D unresolved. V lost 1 base and J 7 bases, leaving 8 bases between the germline ends. The germline gives CDR1 MDHEN, CDR2 SYDVKM. This CDR3 region has 12 residues. CDR3 region: CASSLLAGEQYF. DNA of the CDR3: TGTGCCAGCAGTTTATTGGCCGGGGAGCAGTACTTC.